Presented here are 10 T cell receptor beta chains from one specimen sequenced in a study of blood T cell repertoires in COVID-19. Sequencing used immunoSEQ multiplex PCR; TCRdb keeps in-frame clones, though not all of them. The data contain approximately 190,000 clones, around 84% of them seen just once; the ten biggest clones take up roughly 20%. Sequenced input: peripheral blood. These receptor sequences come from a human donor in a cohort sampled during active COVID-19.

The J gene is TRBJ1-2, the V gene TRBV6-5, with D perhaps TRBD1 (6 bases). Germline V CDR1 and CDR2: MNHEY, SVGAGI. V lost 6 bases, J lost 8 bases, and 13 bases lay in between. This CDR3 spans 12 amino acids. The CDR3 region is CASRSGAGGYTF. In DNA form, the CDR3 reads TGTGCCAGCAGATCAGGGGCGGGCGGCTACACCTTC.

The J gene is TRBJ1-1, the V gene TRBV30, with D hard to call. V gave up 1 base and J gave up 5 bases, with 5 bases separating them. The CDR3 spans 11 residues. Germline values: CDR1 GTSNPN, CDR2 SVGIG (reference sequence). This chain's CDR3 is CAWSARTEAFF. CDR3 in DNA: TGTGCCTGGAGTGCTAGAACTGAAGCTTTCTTT.

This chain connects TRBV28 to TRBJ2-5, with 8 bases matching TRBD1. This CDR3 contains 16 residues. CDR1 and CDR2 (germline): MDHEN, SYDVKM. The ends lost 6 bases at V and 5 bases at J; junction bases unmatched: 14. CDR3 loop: CASREATRGRSETQYF. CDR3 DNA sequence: TGTGCCAGCAGAGAAGCAACCAGGGGGCGGTCGGAGACCCAGTACTTC. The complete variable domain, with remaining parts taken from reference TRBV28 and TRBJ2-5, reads DVKVTQSSRYLVKRTGEKVFLECVQDMDHENMFWYRQDPGLGLRLIYFSYDVKMKEKGDIPEGYSVSREKKERFSLILESASTNQTSMYLCASREATRGRSETQYFGPGTRLLVL.

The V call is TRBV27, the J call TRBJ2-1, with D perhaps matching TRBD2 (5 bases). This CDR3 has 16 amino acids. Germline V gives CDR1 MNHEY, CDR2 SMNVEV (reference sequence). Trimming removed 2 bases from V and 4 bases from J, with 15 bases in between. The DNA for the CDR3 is TGTGCCAGCAGTTTACGGTCTAGCCCCATTTACAATGAGCAGTTCTTC. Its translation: CASSLRSSPIYNEQFF.

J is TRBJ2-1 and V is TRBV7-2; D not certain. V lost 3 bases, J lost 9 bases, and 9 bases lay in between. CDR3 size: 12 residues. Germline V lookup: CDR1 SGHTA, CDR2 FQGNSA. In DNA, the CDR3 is TGTGCCAGCAGCTTTTTTCCGGGTGAGCAGTTCTTC. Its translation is CASSFFPGEQFF.

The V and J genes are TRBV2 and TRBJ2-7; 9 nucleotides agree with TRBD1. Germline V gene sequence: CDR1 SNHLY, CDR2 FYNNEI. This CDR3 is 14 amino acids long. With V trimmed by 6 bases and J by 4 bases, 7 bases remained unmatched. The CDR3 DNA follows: TGTGCCAGCAGGGACCGGACAGGGGTTTACGAGCAGTACGTC. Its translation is CASRDRTGVYEQYV.

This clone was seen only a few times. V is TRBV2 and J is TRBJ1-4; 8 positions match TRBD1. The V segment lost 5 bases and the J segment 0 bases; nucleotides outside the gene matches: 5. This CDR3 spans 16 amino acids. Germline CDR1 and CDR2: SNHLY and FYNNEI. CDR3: CASSRDRPTTNEKLFF. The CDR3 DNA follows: TGTGCCAGCAGTAGGGACAGGCCAACAACTAATGAAAAACTGTTTTTT.

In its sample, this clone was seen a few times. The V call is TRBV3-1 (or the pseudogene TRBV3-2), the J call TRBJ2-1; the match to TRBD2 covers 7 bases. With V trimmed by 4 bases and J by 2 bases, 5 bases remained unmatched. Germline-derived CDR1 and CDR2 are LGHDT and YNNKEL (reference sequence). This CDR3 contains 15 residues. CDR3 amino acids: CASSPGTTTYNEQFF. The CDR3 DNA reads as TGTGCCAGCAGCCCCGGGACTACCACCTACAATGAGCAGTTCTTC.

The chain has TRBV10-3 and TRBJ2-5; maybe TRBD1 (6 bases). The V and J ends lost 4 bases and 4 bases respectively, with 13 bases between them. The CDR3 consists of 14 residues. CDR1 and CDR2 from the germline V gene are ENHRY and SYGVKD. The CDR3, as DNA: TGTGCCATCAGTGCCTACAGGGTACCAGAGACCCAGTACTTC. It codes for CAISAYRVPETQYF.

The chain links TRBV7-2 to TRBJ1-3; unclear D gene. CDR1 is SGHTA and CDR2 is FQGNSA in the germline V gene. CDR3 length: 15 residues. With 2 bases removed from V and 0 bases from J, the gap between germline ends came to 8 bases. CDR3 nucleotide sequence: TGTGCCAGCAGCTTAAGCTTATCCTCTGGAAACACCATATATTTT. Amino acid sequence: CASSLSLSSGNTIYF.